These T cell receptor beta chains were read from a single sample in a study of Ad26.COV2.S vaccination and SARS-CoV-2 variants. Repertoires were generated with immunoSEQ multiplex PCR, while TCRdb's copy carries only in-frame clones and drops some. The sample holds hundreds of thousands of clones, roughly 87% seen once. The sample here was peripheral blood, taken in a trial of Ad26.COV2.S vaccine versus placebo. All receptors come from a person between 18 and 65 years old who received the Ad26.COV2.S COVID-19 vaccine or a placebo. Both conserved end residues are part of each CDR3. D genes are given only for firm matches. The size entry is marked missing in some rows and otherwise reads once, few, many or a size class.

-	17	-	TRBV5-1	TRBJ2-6	CASSSSRVFSGANVLTF	TGCGCCAGCAGCAGCTCTAGGGTTTTCTCTGGGGCCAACGTCCTGACTTTC
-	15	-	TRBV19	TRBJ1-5	CASSIEAQVDGPQHF	TGTGCCAGTAGTATAGAAGCGCAGGTGGATGGGCCCCAGCATTTT
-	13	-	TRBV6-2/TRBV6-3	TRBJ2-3	CASSYPPPDTQYF	TGTGCCAGCAGTTATCCCCCGCCAGATACGCAGTATTTT
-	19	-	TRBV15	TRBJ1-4	CATSRDKPISAATNEKLFF	TGTGCCACCAGCAGAGATAAACCCATTTCCGCTGCAACTAATGAAAAACTGTTTTTT
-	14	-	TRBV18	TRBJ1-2	CASSPSWGGNGYTF	TGTGCCAGCTCACCCTCTTGGGGGGGCAATGGCTACACCTTC
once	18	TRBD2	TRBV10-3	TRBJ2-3	CAISSPLPGGSKTDTQYF	TGTGCCATCAGTTCCCCCCTACCGGGCGGGAGTAAAACAGATACGCAGTATTTT
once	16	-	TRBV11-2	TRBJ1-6	CASSLALGGVNSPLHF	TGTGCCAGCAGCTTAGCTTTGGGGGGGGTGAATTCACCCCTCCACTTT
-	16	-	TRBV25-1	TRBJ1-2	CASSELWRDNNYGYTF	TGTGCCAGCAGTGAATTGTGGCGGGACAATAACTATGGCTACACCTTC
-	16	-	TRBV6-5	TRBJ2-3	CASSYKSITSTDTQYF	TGTGCCAGCAGTTACAAGAGCATTACTAGCACAGATACGCAGTATTTT
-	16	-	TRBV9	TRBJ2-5	CASSDRTGNFQETQYF	TGTGCCAGCAGCGATCGTACTGGGAACTTTCAAGAGACCCAGTACTTC
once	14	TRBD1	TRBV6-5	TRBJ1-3	CASRKGQLGNTIYF	TGTGCCAGCAGAAAGGGACAGCTAGGAAACACCATATATTTT
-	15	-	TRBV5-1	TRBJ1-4	CASHETGATNEKLFF	TGCGCCAGCCACGAGACAGGCGCAACTAATGAAAAACTGTTTTTT
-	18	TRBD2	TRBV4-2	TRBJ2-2	CASSQGLAGGRPGGELFF	TGTGCCAGCAGCCAAGGACTAGCGGGAGGTCGGCCCGGTGGGGAGCTGTTTTTT
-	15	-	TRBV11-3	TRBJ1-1	CASSLEGEGRTEAFF	TGTGCCAGCAGCTTAGAGGGGGAGGGGAGGACTGAAGCTTTCTTT
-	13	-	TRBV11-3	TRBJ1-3	CASSFTGGNTIYF	TGTGCCAGCAGCTTTACAGGGGGAAACACCATATATTTT
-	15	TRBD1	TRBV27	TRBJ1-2	CASKPGTGVGYGYTF	TGTGCCAGCAAACCCGGGACAGGGGTCGGCTATGGCTACACCTTC
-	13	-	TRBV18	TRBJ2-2	CASFRDNTGELFF	TGTGCCAGCTTCAGGGATAACACCGGGGAGCTGTTTTTT
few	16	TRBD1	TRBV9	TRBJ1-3	CASSPRTTGVGNTIYF	TGTGCCAGCAGCCCTAGGACTACAGGGGTTGGAAACACCATATATTTT
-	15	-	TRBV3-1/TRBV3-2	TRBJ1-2	CASSTLEVRSGGYTF	TGTGCCAGCAGCACCCTTGAGGTCAGGAGCGGCGGCTACACCTTC
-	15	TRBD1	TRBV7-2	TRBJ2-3	CASSEYRGSTDTQYF	TGTGCCAGCAGCGAGTACAGGGGCAGCACAGATACGCAGTATTTT
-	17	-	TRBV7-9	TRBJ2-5	CASSQITDSVGQETQYF	TGTGCCAGCAGCCAAATCACGGACTCGGTGGGACAAGAGACCCAGTACTTC
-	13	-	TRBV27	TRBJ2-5	CASSLNRDGLQYF	TGTGCCAGCAGTTTAAATCGGGACGGTCTACAGTACTTC
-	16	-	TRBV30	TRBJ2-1	CAWGTGQVGGRDEQFF	TGTGCCTGGGGAACCGGACAGGTCGGGGGTAGGGATGAGCAGTTCTTC
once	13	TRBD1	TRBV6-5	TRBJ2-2	CASSTGGIGELFF	TGTGCCAGCAGTACAGGGGGCATCGGGGAGCTGTTTTTT
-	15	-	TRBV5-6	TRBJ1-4	CASSFQGSTNEKLFF	TGTGCCAGCAGCTTTCAGGGGTCAACTAATGAAAAACTGTTTTTT
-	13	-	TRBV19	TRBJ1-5	CASSMGGNQPQHF	TGTGCCAGTAGTATGGGGGGAAATCAGCCCCAGCATTTT
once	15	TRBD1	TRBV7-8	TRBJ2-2	CASSEQGLWTGELFF	TGTGCCAGCAGCGAACAGGGGTTGTGGACCGGGGAGCTGTTTTTT
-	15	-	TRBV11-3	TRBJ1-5	CASSPLPVFNQPQHF	TGTGCCAGCAGTCCACTGCCCGTCTTCAATCAGCCCCAGCATTTT
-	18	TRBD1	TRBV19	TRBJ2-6	CASSTTGVGLLGANVLTF	TGTGCCAGTAGTACAACAGGGGTTGGGTTACTTGGGGCCAACGTCCTGACTTTC
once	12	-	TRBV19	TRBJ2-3	CATGFGTDTQYF	TGCGCCACAGGGTTTGGCACAGATACGCAGTATTTT
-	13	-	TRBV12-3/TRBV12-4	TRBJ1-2	CASSFIGAGGYTF	TGTGCCAGCAGTTTCATCGGGGCCGGGGGCTACACCTTC
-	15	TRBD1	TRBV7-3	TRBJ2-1	CASSSQGARYNEQFF	TGTGCCAGCAGCTCACAGGGGGCGAGGTACAATGAGCAGTTCTTC
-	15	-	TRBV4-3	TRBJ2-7	CASSQDPIPTSRQYF	TGCGCCAGCAGCCAAGACCCAATACCTACGAGCCGGCAGTACTTC
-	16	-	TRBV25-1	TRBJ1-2	CASSDPGRGPLYGYTF	TGTGCCAGCAGTGACCCGGGGAGGGGTCCCCTCTATGGCTACACCTTC
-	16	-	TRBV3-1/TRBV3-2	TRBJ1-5	CASSQTRGSLISPQHF	TGTGCCAGCAGCCAAACGAGAGGATCTTTAATCAGCCCCCAGCATTTT